The text below deals with one T cell receptor (beta chain). Its antigen is unidentified. The sample's treatment: some 20 received Ad26.COV2.S at low or high dose, single or two shots; several received placebo; per-sample allocation not given. Repertoires come from day 63 after the first vaccine or placebo injection. The study used a vaccine consisting of an Ad26 vector that expressed Wuhan-strain SARS-CoV-2 spike. This record belongs to a study of Ad26.COV2.S vaccination and SARS-CoV-2 variants. Study details: Recipients of Ad26.COV2.S got it intramuscularly, once or twice 56 days apart. Study-wide findings and caveats: Reported findings describe substantial breadth in spike-specific CD8+ and CD4+ T cell responses following vaccination.

Assay: immunoSEQ multiplex PCR; the TCRdb copy retains only in-frame clones and omits some. This table has about 410,000 clones, around nine tenths appearing once. V dropped 5 bases and J dropped 6 bases, with 17 bases sitting between them. The CDR3 consists of 16 residues. The germline V gene encodes CDR1 MNHEY and CDR2 SMNVEV (reference sequence). The sample here was peripheral blood, taken in a trial of Ad26.COV2.S vaccine versus placebo. This sequence was found in a person between 18 and 65 years old who received the Ad26.COV2.S COVID-19 vaccine or a placebo. This chain joins TRBV27 and TRBJ2-6; unclear D gene. This CDR3 is CASSPSGGYEANVLTF. CDR3 DNA: TGTGCCAGCAGTCCCAGTGGTGGCTATGAGGCCAACGTCCTGACTTTC.